The clone carrying this TCR beta chain was detected many times. These data come from a study of human T cells and chemical hapten exposure. TCRdb fed the RACE reads into MiXCR, producing one record per CDR3 protein. The sample records 60,000 to 70,000 distinct CDR3 sequences, approximately 11% being singletons. The germline V gene encodes CDR1 MNHEY and CDR2 SMNVEV (reference sequence). The CDR3 runs 13 residues. V gave up 3 bases and J gave up 7 bases, with 10 bases separating them. Time point in this sample: pre-sensitization, week 0. The treatment: therapeutic diphenylcyclopropenone sensitization with weekly scalp DPC.

J is TRBJ2-1 and V is TRBV27; D remains unclear. This sample comprised whole blood, obtained in connection with sensitization to the hapten diphenylcyclopropenone (DPC). This receptor was taken from a woman aged 45-65 years with alopecia areata. Some clones in this sample may be carry-over from other donors' samples. The DNA for the CDR3 is TGTGCCAGCAGTTTGGCGCAGAGGAATGAGCAGTTCTTC. This encodes CASSLAQRNEQFF.